The sample holds one count of the clone carrying this T cell receptor (beta chain). This entry belongs to a study of radiation and T cells in renal cell carcinoma. Clones were sequenced by immunoSEQ multiplex PCR, and TCRdb holds only the in-frame ones, with some missing. The data contain 40,000 to 60,000 clones, around 83% of them singletons. Per germline, CDR1 SGHNT and CDR2 YYREEE (reference sequence). The CDR3 has 17 amino acids. The J segment lost 0 bases and the V segment lost 4 bases, leaving 9 bases of the junction unmatched. Stated time point: baseline pretreatment blood. Stated treatment: 15 Gy SBRT to primary tumor, nephrectomy 4 weeks later.

The sequence came from an older woman with renal cell carcinoma. This material consisted of blood, taken from a patient whose treatment included radiotherapy and nephrectomy. The chain joins TRBV5-4 to TRBJ1-3, with 8 nucleotides matching TRBD1. CDR3 region: CASSAAGGKSSGNTIYF. CDR3 nucleotides: TGTGCCAGCAGCGCCGCAGGGGGCAAGAGCTCTGGAAACACCATATATTTT.